This TCR beta chain was observed in a study of blood T cell repertoires in COVID-19. Across the study: Sources were T cells, B-cell-depleted T cells, or PBMCs; the material itself was cDNA or gDNA.

Trimming removed 6 bases from V and 0 bases from J, with 12 bases in between. The CDR3 consists of 15 residues. Per the germline V gene, CDR1 is LNHDA and CDR2 is SQIVND (reference sequence). The study recruited exposed participants who had met a COVID-19 case within 2 weeks before entry. TCRdb's copy holds only in-frame clones and misses some; the assay was immunoSEQ multiplex PCR. The sample holds roughly 150,000 clones; over 80% are singletons and the top ten take approximately 5.3%. This chain uses TRBV19 with TRBJ1-5; D call uncertain. This TCR came from a man aged 70-80 years who had been exposed to COVID-19. The sequencing sample was made of PBMCs or T cells enriched from blood (not recorded which). The CDR3 sequence: CASSRLADSNQPQHF. CDR3 sequence (DNA): TGTGCCAGTAGCCGACTAGCCGATAGCAATCAGCCCCAGCATTTT. Looking up the rest from reference TRBV19 and TRBJ1-5 gives the full variable domain: DGGITQSPKYLFRKEGQNVTLSCEQNLNHDAMYWYRQDPGQGLRLIYYSQIVNDFQKGDIAEGYSVSREKKESFPLTVTSAQKNPTAFYLCASSRLADSNQPQHFGDGTRLSIL.